This T cell receptor (beta chain) stems from a study of early T cells in non-severe SARS-CoV-2 infection (dated by TCRdb to 2020 to 2022). Background on the whole study: TCR sequencing used bulk RNA from unsorted whole blood, so alpha and beta chains could not be paired.

The study was a case-control design nested within a healthcare worker cohort in London, UK, with weekly nasopharyngeal swab PCR tests and blood sampling. Healthcare workers were recruited during the week of the UK lockdown, between 23 and 31 March 2020, and followed weekly for up to roughly 15 weeks. V has 0 bases trimmed and J has 0 bases trimmed; junction bases matching no gene number 3. According to the germline V gene, CDR1 reads SGHRS and CDR2 reads YFSETQ. From its cysteine to its phenylalanine, the CDR3 spans 15 amino acids. Only the CDR3 DNA is retained, 45 bases long and in frame from the first base. Many counts were recorded for this clonotype. Its antigen remains undetermined. No base quality information exists; no much larger clone differs at one position. Libraries came from 5' RACE. The sequencer listed for this sample is NextSeq 500. To correct for sequencing error and PCR bias, the TCR library protocol tagged individual cDNA molecules with unique molecular identifiers. Both TCR alpha and beta chains were sequenced, and tight co-correlation was observed between alpha and beta sequence abundances in each sample. The authors' analysis ran thus. Decombinator V4 was used to annotate TCR sequences for V gene, J gene and CDR3. Expanded TCRs were defined as changing significantly between any two time points under a Poisson model with p below 0.0001. TCR abundances were normalised to the total number of TCRs sequenced per sample and expressed as counts per million. TRAV1-2 paired with TRAJ12, TRAJ20 or TRAJ33 defined MAIT TCRs, while TRAV10 paired with TRAJ18 defined iNKT TCRs. VDJdb, accessed on 1 November 2021, was searched for TCRs annotated for CMV, EBV and SARS-CoV-2, and TCRs annotated for more than one antigen were excluded. Through fastp at Q25 and MiXCR, TCRdb rebuilt clones from the public reads, retaining in-frame beta chains. Every distinct CDR3 protein forms one entry, paired with its most common genes and DNA. The V and J calls here are based on TCRdb, not the publication. The sample table shows over 25,000 distinct CDR3 sequences, and 4.5% are seen once. The ten most abundant clones make up around 6.3% of the sample.

The paper as a whole reports these results and caveats: VDJdb matching was skewed toward anti-spike CD8 responses and likely underestimated virus-specific expansions, missing private and CD4 specificities.

The sequence joins TRBV5-1 to TRBJ2-7; 7 nucleotides in the junction match TRBD2. This sequence was found in an adult who was a healthcare worker with PCR-confirmed SARS-CoV-2 infection or an uninfected control (not recorded which). The material sequenced was whole blood. The CDR3 protein: CASSLDPSGSYEQYF. The DNA sequence is as follows: TGCGCCAGCAGCTTGGACCCTAGCGGCTCCTACGAGCAGTACTTC.